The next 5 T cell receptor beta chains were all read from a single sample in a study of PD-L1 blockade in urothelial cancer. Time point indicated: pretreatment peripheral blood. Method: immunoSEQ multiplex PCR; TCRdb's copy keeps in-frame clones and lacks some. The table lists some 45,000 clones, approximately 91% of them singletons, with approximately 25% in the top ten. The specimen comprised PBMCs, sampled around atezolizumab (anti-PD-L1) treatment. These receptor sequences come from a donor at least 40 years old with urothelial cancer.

CDR3: CASSLGGSGRAGNEQFF. The CDR3 nucleotides read TGTGCCAGCAGCTTAGGGGGTAGCGGGAGGGCGGGCAATGAGCAGTTCTTC. The chain joins TRBV7-2 to TRBJ2-1; 11 positions match TRBD2. V lost 1 base and J lost 6; bases outside the gene matches: 8. The germline V gene encodes CDR1 SGHTA and CDR2 FQGNSA. There are 17 residues in the CDR3.

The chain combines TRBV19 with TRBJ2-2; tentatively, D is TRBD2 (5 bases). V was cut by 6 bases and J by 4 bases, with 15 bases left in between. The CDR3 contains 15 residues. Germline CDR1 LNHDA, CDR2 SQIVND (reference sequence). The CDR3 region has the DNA TGTGCCAGTAGGGGGTCCGTGGCGGGCACCGGGGAGCTGTTTTTT. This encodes CASRGSVAGTGELFF.

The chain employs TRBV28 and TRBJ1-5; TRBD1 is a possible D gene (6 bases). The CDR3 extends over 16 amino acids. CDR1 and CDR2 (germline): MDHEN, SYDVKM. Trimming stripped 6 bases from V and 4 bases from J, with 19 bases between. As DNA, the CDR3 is TGTGCCAGCAGGACCGGGTGGGAGGGGACAAATCAGCCCCAGCATTTT. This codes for CASRTGWEGTNQPQHF.

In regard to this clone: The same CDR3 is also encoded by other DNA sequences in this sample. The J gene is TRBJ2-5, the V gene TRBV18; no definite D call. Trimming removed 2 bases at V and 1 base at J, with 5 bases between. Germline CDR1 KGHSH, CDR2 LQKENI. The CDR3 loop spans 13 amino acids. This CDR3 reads CASSPGSQETQYF. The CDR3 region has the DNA TGTGCCAGCTCACCAGGCAGCCAAGAGACCCAGTACTTC.

The CDR3 nucleotides read TGTGCCAGTAGTATATCTACAGGGGGCTATGGCTACACCTTC. Its protein is CASSISTGGYGYTF. The chain uses TRBV19 and TRBJ1-2; 8 positions agree with TRBD1. Germline lookup yields CDR1 LNHDA and CDR2 SQIVND (reference sequence). Trimming took 2 bases from V and 4 from J; bases not matched to a gene: 3. CDR3 length equals 14 residues.